Listed below are T cell receptor beta chains from one sample, sequenced in a study of cytomegalovirus exposure and HLA in healthy donors. Produced via immunoSEQ multiplex PCR; TCRdb's table is partial and in-frame only. The data contain roughly 120,000 clones, roughly a tenth of them singletons. Sequenced material: PBMCs. The receptors come from a young man in good health and CMV-seronegative. Each CDR3 is given with its conserved first and last residue. Fields, in order: clone size, J gene, V gene, D gene, CDR3 protein, CDR3 DNA. A D gene is named only where the DNA matches it firmly. Clone size is stated in some rows and not others, as once, few, many or a class when expanded.

clone_size: -; j_call: TRBJ1-1; v_call: TRBV15; d_call: TRBD1; cdr3_aa: CATSARQGPEAFF; cdr3_nt: TGTGCCACCAGCGCCAGACAGGGCCCTGAAGCTTTCTTT
clone_size: -; j_call: TRBJ2-5; v_call: TRBV27; d_call: -; cdr3_aa: CASSLSLMRQETQYF; cdr3_nt: TGTGCCAGCAGTTTATCGTTAATGCGACAAGAGACCCAGTACTTC
clone_size: few; j_call: TRBJ2-1; v_call: TRBV7-2; d_call: TRBD1; cdr3_aa: CASSMRTGITAQFF; cdr3_nt: TGTGCCAGCAGCATGAGGACAGGGATTACCGCACAGTTCTTC
clone_size: -; j_call: TRBJ2-7; v_call: TRBV27; d_call: TRBD1; cdr3_aa: CASRLTGTGVYEQYF; cdr3_nt: TGTGCCAGCAGACTAACCGGGACAGGGGTCTACGAGCAGTACTTC
clone_size: few; j_call: TRBJ2-7; v_call: TRBV7-9; d_call: TRBD2; cdr3_aa: CASSLPAGVSSYEQYF; cdr3_nt: TGTGCCAGCAGCCTCCCGGCGGGGGTGTCCTCCTACGAGCAGTACTTC
clone_size: -; j_call: TRBJ2-7; v_call: TRBV9; d_call: -; cdr3_aa: CASSVEDTTLQQYF; cdr3_nt: TGTGCCAGCAGCGTAGAAGACACCACACTCCAGCAGTACTTC
clone_size: few; j_call: TRBJ2-7; v_call: TRBV9; d_call: TRBD2; cdr3_aa: CASSASGRANEQYF; cdr3_nt: TGTGCCAGCAGCGCAAGCGGGAGGGCCAACGAGCAGTACTTC
clone_size: -; j_call: TRBJ2-3; v_call: TRBV15; d_call: TRBD2; cdr3_aa: CATSRSTSGTSTDTQYF; cdr3_nt: TGTGCCACCAGCAGATCGACTAGCGGAACTAGCACAGATACGCAGTATTTT
clone_size: -; j_call: TRBJ2-7; v_call: TRBV18; d_call: -; cdr3_aa: CASSPLGRGEQYF; cdr3_nt: TGTGCCAGCTCACCACTCGGTCGGGGCGAGCAGTACTTC
clone_size: few; j_call: TRBJ1-1; v_call: TRBV28; d_call: -; cdr3_aa: CASSFPGKNTEAFF; cdr3_nt: TGTGCCAGCAGTTTCCCAGGGAAGAACACTGAAGCTTTCTTT
clone_size: -; j_call: TRBJ1-2; v_call: TRBV11-2; d_call: TRBD1; cdr3_aa: CASSLRSGGMGYTF; cdr3_nt: TGTGCCAGCAGCTTAAGATCAGGGGGCATGGGCTACACCTTC
clone_size: few; j_call: TRBJ2-2; v_call: TRBV13; d_call: TRBD1; cdr3_aa: CASSSSFWGRDRNSNTGELFF; cdr3_nt: TGTGCCAGCAGCTCCAGTTTCTGGGGGCGGGACAGGAATTCAAACACCGGGGAGCTGTTTTTT
clone_size: few; j_call: TRBJ2-3; v_call: TRBV13; d_call: -; cdr3_aa: CASVPSSSTDTQYF; cdr3_nt: TGTGCCAGCGTTCCTTCTTCCAGCACAGATACGCAGTATTTT
clone_size: few; j_call: TRBJ2-5; v_call: TRBV18; d_call: TRBD2; cdr3_aa: CASSWRGGSETQYF; cdr3_nt: TGTGCCAGCTCATGGCGGGGGGGCTCGGAGACCCAGTACTTC
clone_size: -; j_call: TRBJ1-2; v_call: TRBV19; d_call: TRBD1; cdr3_aa: CASSTRTGLNGYTF; cdr3_nt: TGTGCCAGTAGTACCCGGACAGGGCTAAATGGCTACACCTTC
clone_size: -; j_call: TRBJ2-3; v_call: TRBV4-3; d_call: TRBD1; cdr3_aa: CASSQDTGTGGRYTDTQYF; cdr3_nt: TGCGCCAGCAGCCAAGACACCGGGACAGGGGGCCGTTACACAGATACGCAGTATTTT
clone_size: -; j_call: TRBJ1-1; v_call: TRBV10-3; d_call: TRBD1; cdr3_aa: CAISVDRGAEAFF; cdr3_nt: TGTGCCATCAGTGTGGACAGGGGCGCTGAAGCTTTCTTT
clone_size: many; j_call: TRBJ2-3; v_call: TRBV4-1; d_call: -; cdr3_aa: CASSQVGDPEDTQYF; cdr3_nt: TGCGCCAGCAGCCAAGTCGGGGATCCTGAAGATACGCAGTATTTT
clone_size: -; j_call: TRBJ1-4; v_call: TRBV2; d_call: TRBD1; cdr3_aa: CASSDGTANEKLFF; cdr3_nt: TGTGCCAGCAGTGACGGGACAGCTAATGAAAAACTGTTTTTT
clone_size: few; j_call: TRBJ2-1; v_call: TRBV4-1; d_call: TRBD1; cdr3_aa: CASSHPTGANEQFF; cdr3_nt: TGCGCCAGCAGCCACCCGACAGGGGCCAATGAGCAGTTCTTC
clone_size: -; j_call: TRBJ2-7; v_call: TRBV7-9; d_call: TRBD2; cdr3_aa: CASEGLAGIEQYF; cdr3_nt: TGTGCCAGCGAGGGACTAGCGGGAATCGAGCAGTACTTC
clone_size: few; j_call: TRBJ2-3; v_call: TRBV5-1; d_call: TRBD2; cdr3_aa: CASSLGLAGADTQYF; cdr3_nt: TGCGCCAGCAGCTTGGGACTAGCGGGAGCAGATACGCAGTATTTT
clone_size: -; j_call: TRBJ2-5; v_call: TRBV5-4; d_call: -; cdr3_aa: CASSLDSQETQYF; cdr3_nt: TGTGCCAGCAGCCTAGACAGCCAAGAGACCCAGTACTTC
clone_size: few; j_call: TRBJ2-5; v_call: TRBV4-1; d_call: -; cdr3_aa: CASSQVTDRVETQYF; cdr3_nt: TGCGCCAGCAGCCAAGTTACGGACAGAGTCGAGACCCAGTACTTC
clone_size: -; j_call: TRBJ2-7; v_call: TRBV11-2; d_call: TRBD1; cdr3_aa: CASSPMGQSYEQYF; cdr3_nt: TGTGCCAGCAGCCCGATGGGACAGTCCTACGAGCAGTACTTC
clone_size: -; j_call: TRBJ1-1; v_call: TRBV12-5; d_call: TRBD1; cdr3_aa: CASGPGQGAEAFF; cdr3_nt: TGTGCTAGTGGCCCGGGACAGGGGGCTGAAGCTTTCTTT
clone_size: few; j_call: TRBJ2-6; v_call: TRBV30; d_call: -; cdr3_aa: CASVGANVLTF; cdr3_nt: TGTGCCAGCGTTGGGGCCAACGTCCTGACTTTC
clone_size: few; j_call: TRBJ2-3; v_call: TRBV5-1; d_call: TRBD2; cdr3_aa: CASSLDAGGRDTQYF; cdr3_nt: TGCGCCAGCAGCTTGGATGCGGGGGGGCGAGATACGCAGTATTTT
clone_size: few; j_call: TRBJ2-5; v_call: TRBV5-1; d_call: TRBD2; cdr3_aa: CASSVVSGRETQYF; cdr3_nt: TGCGCCAGCAGCGTCGTTAGCGGGAGAGAGACCCAGTACTTC
clone_size: few; j_call: TRBJ2-1; v_call: TRBV9; d_call: TRBD2; cdr3_aa: CASSASSGRVNEQFF; cdr3_nt: TGTGCCAGCAGCGCCTCTAGCGGGAGGGTCAATGAGCAGTTCTTC
clone_size: -; j_call: TRBJ1-2; v_call: TRBV4-1; d_call: TRBD1; cdr3_aa: CASSQVGQGANYGYTF; cdr3_nt: TGCGCCAGCAGCCAAGTTGGGCAGGGGGCTAACTATGGCTACACCTTC
clone_size: few; j_call: TRBJ1-1; v_call: TRBV20-1; d_call: -; cdr3_aa: CSAATGIAAFF; cdr3_nt: TGCAGTGCTGCTACCGGGATAGCGGCTTTCTTT
clone_size: -; j_call: TRBJ1-4; v_call: TRBV19; d_call: TRBD1; cdr3_aa: CASGQGRNNEKLFF; cdr3_nt: TGTGCCAGCGGACAGGGGCGAAATAATGAAAAACTGTTTTTT
clone_size: -; j_call: TRBJ1-1; v_call: TRBV4-1; d_call: -; cdr3_aa: CASSQLRGAEAFF; cdr3_nt: TGCGCCAGCAGCCAACTTAGGGGCGCTGAAGCTTTCTTT
clone_size: few; j_call: TRBJ2-5; v_call: TRBV14; d_call: -; cdr3_aa: CASSNRVGETQYF; cdr3_nt: TGTGCCAGCAGTAATCGGGTGGGAGAGACCCAGTACTTC
clone_size: -; j_call: TRBJ2-5; v_call: TRBV29-1; d_call: TRBD1; cdr3_aa: CSVATGPQETQYF; cdr3_nt: TGCAGCGTGGCGACAGGGCCCCAAGAGACCCAGTACTTC
clone_size: -; j_call: TRBJ1-5; v_call: TRBV2; d_call: TRBD1; cdr3_aa: CASRTGNEGQPQHF; cdr3_nt: TGTGCCAGTCGGACAGGGAATGAGGGTCAGCCCCAGCATTTT
clone_size: -; j_call: TRBJ2-5; v_call: TRBV11-2; d_call: TRBD2; cdr3_aa: CASRDRTSGDGAQYF; cdr3_nt: TGTGCCAGCAGAGACAGGACTAGCGGGGATGGGGCCCAGTACTTC
clone_size: few; j_call: TRBJ1-5; v_call: TRBV30; d_call: -; cdr3_aa: CAWSVPAGYSNQPQHF; cdr3_nt: TGTGCCTGGAGTGTACCGGCGGGATATAGCAATCAGCCCCAGCATTTT
clone_size: few; j_call: TRBJ1-1; v_call: TRBV30; d_call: -; cdr3_aa: CAWSVLVNTEAFF; cdr3_nt: TGTGCCTGGAGTGTACTAGTGAACACTGAAGCTTTCTTT
clone_size: -; j_call: TRBJ2-5; v_call: TRBV29-1; d_call: TRBD2; cdr3_aa: CSVVGASGDLNQETQYF; cdr3_nt: TGCAGCGTTGTAGGGGCTAGCGGAGACTTAAACCAAGAGACCCAGTACTTC
clone_size: -; j_call: TRBJ2-2; v_call: TRBV7-8; d_call: -; cdr3_aa: CASSQENTGELFF; cdr3_nt: TGTGCCAGCAGCCAGGAAAACACCGGGGAGCTGTTTTTT
clone_size: -; j_call: TRBJ2-7; v_call: TRBV30; d_call: -; cdr3_aa: CAWSSPGLSYEQYF; cdr3_nt: TGTGCCTGGAGCTCACCGGGACTCTCCTACGAGCAGTACTTC
clone_size: -; j_call: TRBJ2-1; v_call: TRBV11-2; d_call: -; cdr3_aa: CASRKAGLVVNEQFF; cdr3_nt: TGTGCCAGCAGAAAAGCGGGCCTAGTGGTGAATGAGCAGTTCTTC
clone_size: -; j_call: TRBJ1-1; v_call: TRBV27; d_call: TRBD1; cdr3_aa: CASRLTGANTEAFF; cdr3_nt: TGTGCCAGCAGGCTTACAGGGGCGAACACTGAAGCTTTCTTT
clone_size: -; j_call: TRBJ2-1; v_call: TRBV9; d_call: TRBD1; cdr3_aa: CASSVTGTGAYNEQFF; cdr3_nt: TGTGCCAGCAGCGTAACCGGGACAGGCGCTTACAATGAGCAGTTCTTC
clone_size: -; j_call: TRBJ2-7; v_call: TRBV7-6; d_call: -; cdr3_aa: CASSIERSGEQYF; cdr3_nt: TGTGCCAGCAGCATTGAGAGGTCGGGGGAGCAGTACTTC
clone_size: -; j_call: TRBJ2-7; v_call: TRBV27; d_call: -; cdr3_aa: CASSPDDRSYEQYF; cdr3_nt: TGTGCCAGCAGTCCCGATGACAGATCCTACGAGCAGTACTTC
clone_size: few; j_call: TRBJ1-5; v_call: TRBV28; d_call: -; cdr3_aa: CATRSFGNQPQHF; cdr3_nt: TGTGCCACCAGGAGTTTTGGCAATCAGCCCCAGCATTTT